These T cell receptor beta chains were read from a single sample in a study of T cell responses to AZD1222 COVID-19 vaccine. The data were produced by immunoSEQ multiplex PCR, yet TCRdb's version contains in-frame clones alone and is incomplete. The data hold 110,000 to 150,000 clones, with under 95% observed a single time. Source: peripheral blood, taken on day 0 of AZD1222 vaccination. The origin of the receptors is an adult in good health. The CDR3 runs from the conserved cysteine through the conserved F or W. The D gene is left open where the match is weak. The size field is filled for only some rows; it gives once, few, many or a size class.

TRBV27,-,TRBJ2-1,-,CASSLNRVDEQFF,TGTGCCAGCAGTTTAAACAGGGTAGATGAGCAGTTCTTC
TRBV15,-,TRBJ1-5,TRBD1,CATSARQGRSNQPQHF,TGTGCCACCAGCGCCCGACAGGGTCGGAGCAATCAGCCCCAGCATTTT
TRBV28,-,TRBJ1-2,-,CASSSTRNYGYTF,TGTGCCAGCAGTTCTACCAGGAACTATGGCTACACCTTC
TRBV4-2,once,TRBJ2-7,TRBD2,CASSGLKGLAGRYEQYF,TGTGCCAGCAGCGGTCTAAAGGGGCTAGCGGGCAGGTACGAGCAGTACTTC
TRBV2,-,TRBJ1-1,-,CASKYSKNTEAFF,TGTGCCAGCAAGTACTCTAAGAACACTGAAGCTTTCTTT
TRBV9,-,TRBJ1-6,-,CASSVEEGSPLHF,TGTGCCAGCAGCGTAGAGGAAGGGTCACCCCTCCACTTT
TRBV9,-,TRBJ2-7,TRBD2,CASSVGVGGLADYEQYF,TGTGCCAGCAGCGTAGGGGTGGGGGGACTAGCGGATTACGAGCAGTACTTC
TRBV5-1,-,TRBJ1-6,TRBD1,CASSSGQGVSSYNSPLHF,TGCGCCAGCAGCTCCGGACAGGGGGTGAGCTCCTATAATTCACCCCTCCACTTT
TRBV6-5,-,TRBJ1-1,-,CASSPEVRNTEAFF,TGTGCCAGCAGCCCGGAGGTCCGGAACACTGAAGCTTTCTTT
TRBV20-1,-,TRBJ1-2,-,CSVGQFYGYTF,TGCAGTGTTGGACAGTTCTATGGCTACACCTTC
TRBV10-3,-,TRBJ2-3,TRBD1,CAISEVKPGQSDTQYF,TGTGCCATCAGTGAAGTAAAACCGGGACAGTCAGATACGCAGTATTTT
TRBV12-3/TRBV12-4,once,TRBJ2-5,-,CASSLWGEETQYF,TGTGCCAGCAGTTTGTGGGGGGAAGAGACCCAGTACTTC
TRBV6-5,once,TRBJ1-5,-,CASSSIAGVSPVPQHF,TGTGCCAGCAGTTCGATCGCAGGGGTCTCCCCCGTGCCCCAGCATTTT
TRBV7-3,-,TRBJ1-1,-,CASSLTLSNTEAFF,TGTGCCAGCAGCTTAACGTTGTCGAACACTGAAGCTTTCTTT
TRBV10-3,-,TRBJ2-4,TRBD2,CAISDPWTSGGGNIQYF,TGTGCCATCAGTGACCCTTGGACTAGCGGGGGCGGTAACATTCAGTACTTC
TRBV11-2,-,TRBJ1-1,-,CASNRHLAVANTEAFF,TGTGCCAGCAACCGACACCTGGCAGTGGCAAACACTGAAGCTTTCTTT
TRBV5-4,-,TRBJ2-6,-,CASSLPPGGANVLTF,TGTGCCAGCAGCCTCCCTCCAGGTGGGGCCAACGTCCTGACTTTC
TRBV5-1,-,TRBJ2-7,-,CASSPDGGYGNEQYF,TGCGCCAGCAGCCCGGATGGGGGGTACGGGAACGAGCAGTACTTC
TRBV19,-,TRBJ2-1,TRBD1,CASSIDQRQGYNEQFF,TGTGCCAGTAGTATAGATCAGAGACAGGGCTACAATGAGCAGTTCTTC
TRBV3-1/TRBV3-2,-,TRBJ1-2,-,CASSHASDWGYTF,TGTGCCAGCAGCCACGCGTCCGATTGGGGCTACACCTTC
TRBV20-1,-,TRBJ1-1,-,CSASSDSEAFF,TGCAGTGCTAGTTCGGACAGTGAAGCTTTCTTT
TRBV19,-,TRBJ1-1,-,CASILGSRSNTEAFF,TGTGCCAGTATTCTGGGGTCGCGGTCAAACACTGAAGCTTTCTTT
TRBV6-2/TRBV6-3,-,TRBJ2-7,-,CASSYDSSVYEQYF,TGTGCCAGCAGTTACGACTCGTCCGTCTACGAGCAGTACTTC
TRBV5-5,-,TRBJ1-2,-,CASTLGGTNRWYGYTF,TGTGCCAGCACCTTGGGGGGAACTAATCGGTGGTATGGCTACACCTTC
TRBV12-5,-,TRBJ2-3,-,CASGKGTDTQYF,TGTGCTAGTGGCAAGGGAACAGATACGCAGTATTTT
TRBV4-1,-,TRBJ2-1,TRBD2,CASSQVMVAGNNEQFF,TGCGCCAGCAGCCAAGTTATGGTAGCGGGGAACAATGAGCAGTTCTTC
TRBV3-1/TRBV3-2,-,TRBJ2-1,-,CASSPQGAGAQFF,TGTGCCAGCAGCCCTCAAGGGGCGGGGGCCCAGTTCTTC
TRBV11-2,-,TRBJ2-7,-,CASSSPLPYEQYF,TGTGCCAGCAGCTCCCCCCTTCCATACGAGCAGTACTTC
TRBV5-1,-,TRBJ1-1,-,CASRQTGQMNTEAFF,TGCGCCAGCAGACAAACGGGACAAATGAACACTGAAGCTTTCTTT